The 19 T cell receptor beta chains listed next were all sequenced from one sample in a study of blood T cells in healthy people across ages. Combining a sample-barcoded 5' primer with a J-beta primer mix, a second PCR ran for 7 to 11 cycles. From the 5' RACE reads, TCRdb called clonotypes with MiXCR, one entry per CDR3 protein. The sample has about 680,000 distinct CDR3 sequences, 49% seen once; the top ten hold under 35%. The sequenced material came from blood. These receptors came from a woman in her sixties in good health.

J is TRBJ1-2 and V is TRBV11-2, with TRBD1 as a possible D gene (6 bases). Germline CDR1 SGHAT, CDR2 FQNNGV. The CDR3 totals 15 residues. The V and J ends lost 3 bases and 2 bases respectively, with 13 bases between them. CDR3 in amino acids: CASSLRTDPNYGYTF. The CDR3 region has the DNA TGTGCCAGCAGCTTGCGGACAGACCCAAACTATGGCTACACCTTC.

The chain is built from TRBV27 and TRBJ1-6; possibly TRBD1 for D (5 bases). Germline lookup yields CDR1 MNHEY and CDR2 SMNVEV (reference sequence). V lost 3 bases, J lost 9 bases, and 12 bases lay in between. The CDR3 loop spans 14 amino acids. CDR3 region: CASSLGGKGSPLHF. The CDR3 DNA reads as TGTGCCAGCAGTTTGGGGGGAAAGGGTTCACCCCTCCACTTT.

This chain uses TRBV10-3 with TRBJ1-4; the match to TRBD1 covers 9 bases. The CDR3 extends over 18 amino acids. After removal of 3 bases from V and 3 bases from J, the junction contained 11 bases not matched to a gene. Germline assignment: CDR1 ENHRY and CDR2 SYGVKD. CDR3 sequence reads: CAISETVLQGASNEKLFF. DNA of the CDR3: TGTGCCATCAGTGAAACAGTCCTACAGGGGGCTTCTAATGAAAAACTGTTTTTT.

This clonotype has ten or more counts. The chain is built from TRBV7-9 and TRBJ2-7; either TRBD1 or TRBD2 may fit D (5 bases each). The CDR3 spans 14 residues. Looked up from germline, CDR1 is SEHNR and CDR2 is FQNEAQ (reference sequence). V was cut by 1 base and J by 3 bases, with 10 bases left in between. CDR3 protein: CASSLGGPIYEQYF. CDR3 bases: TGTGCCAGCAGCTTAGGGGGACCGATCTACGAGCAGTACTTC.

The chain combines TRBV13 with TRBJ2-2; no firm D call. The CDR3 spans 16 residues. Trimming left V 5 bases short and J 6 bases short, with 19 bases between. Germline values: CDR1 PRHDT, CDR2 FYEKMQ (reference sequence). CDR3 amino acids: CASSPLPYEAAGELFF. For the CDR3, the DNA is TGTGCCAGCAGCCCCCTTCCCTATGAGGCGGCCGGGGAGCTGTTTTTT.

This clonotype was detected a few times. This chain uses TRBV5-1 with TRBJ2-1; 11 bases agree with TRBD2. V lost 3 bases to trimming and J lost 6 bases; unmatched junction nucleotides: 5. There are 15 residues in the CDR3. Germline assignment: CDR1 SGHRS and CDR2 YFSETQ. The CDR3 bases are TGCGCCAGCAGCTCGACTAGCGGGATTGTCAATGAGCAGTTCTTC. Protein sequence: CASSSTSGIVNEQFF.

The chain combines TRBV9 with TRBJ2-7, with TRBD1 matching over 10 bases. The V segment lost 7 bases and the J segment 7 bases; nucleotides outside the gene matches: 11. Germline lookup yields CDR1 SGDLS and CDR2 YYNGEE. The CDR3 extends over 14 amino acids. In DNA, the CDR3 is TGTGCCAGCGAAAGACAGGGGGCGGGGAATGAGCAGTACTTC. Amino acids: CASERQGAGNEQYF.

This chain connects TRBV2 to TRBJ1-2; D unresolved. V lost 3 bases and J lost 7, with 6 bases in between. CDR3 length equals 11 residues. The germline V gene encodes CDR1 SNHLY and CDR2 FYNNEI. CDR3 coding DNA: TGTGCCAGCAGTGATGCCGGTGGCTACACCTTC. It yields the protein CASSDAGGYTF. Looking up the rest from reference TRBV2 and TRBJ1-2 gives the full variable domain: EPEVTQTPSHQVTQMGQEVILRCVPISNHLYFYWYRQILGQKVEFLVSFYNNEISEKSEIFDDQFSVERPDGSNFTLKIRSTKLEDSAMYFCASSDAGGYTFGSGTRLTVV.

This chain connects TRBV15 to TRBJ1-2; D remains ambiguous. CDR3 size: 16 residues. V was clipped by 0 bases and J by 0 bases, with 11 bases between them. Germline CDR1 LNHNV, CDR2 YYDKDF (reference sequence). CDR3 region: CATSRDTDGANYGYTF. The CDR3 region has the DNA TGTGCCACCAGCAGAGATACTGACGGTGCTAACTATGGCTACACCTTC.

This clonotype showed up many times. In nucleotides, the CDR3 is TGTGCCAGCAGCCAAGGCCCTAGTCAAGAGATGGCCCAGTACTTC. This encodes CASSQGPSQEMAQYF. The chain employs TRBV4-2 and TRBJ2-5, with D uncertain. The CDR3 covers 15 residues. The germline V gene encodes CDR1 LGHNA and CDR2 YNFKEQ. V gave up 1 base and J gave up 9 bases, with 18 bases separating them.

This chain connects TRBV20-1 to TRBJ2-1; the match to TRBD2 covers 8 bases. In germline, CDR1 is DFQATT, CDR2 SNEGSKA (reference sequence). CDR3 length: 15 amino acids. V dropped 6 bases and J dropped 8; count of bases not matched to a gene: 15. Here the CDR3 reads CSAGPRRAGAHEQFF. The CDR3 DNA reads TGCAGTGCCGGACCAAGACGAGCGGGAGCACATGAGCAGTTCTTC.

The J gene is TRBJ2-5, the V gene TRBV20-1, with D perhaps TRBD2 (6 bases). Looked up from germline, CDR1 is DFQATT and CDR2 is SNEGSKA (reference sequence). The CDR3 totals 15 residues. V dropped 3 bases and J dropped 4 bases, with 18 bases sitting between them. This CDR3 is CSASWPGLLRETQYF. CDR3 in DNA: TGCAGTGCTAGTTGGCCGGGACTGTTGCGAGAGACCCAGTACTTC.

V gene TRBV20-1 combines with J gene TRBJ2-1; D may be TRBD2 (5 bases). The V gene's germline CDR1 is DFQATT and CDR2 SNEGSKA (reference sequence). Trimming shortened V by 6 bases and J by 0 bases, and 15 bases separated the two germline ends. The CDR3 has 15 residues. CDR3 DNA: TGCAGTGCCCCTCGAGGGCTTAGCTCCTACAATGAGCAGTTCTTC. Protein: CSAPRGLSSYNEQFF.

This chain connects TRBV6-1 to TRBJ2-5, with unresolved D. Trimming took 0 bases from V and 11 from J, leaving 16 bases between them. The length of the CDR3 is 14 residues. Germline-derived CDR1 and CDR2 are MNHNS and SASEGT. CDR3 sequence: CASSEALHLDEQYF. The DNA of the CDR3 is TGTGCCAGCAGTGAAGCCCTCCACCTTGATGAGCAGTACTTC.

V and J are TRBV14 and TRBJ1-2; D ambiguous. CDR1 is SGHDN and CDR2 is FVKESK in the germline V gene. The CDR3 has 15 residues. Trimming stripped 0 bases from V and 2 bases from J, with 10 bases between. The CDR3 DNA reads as TGTGCCAGCAGCCAAGAGTTTGGGCCCAACTATGGCTACACCTTC. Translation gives CASSQEFGPNYGYTF.

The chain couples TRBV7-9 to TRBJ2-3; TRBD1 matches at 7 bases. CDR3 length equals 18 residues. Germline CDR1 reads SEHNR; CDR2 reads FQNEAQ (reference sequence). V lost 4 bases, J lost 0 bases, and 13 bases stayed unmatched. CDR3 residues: CASSSYGQAPSSTDTQYF. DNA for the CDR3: TGTGCCAGCAGCTCTTACGGACAGGCCCCTTCTAGCACAGATACGCAGTATTTT.

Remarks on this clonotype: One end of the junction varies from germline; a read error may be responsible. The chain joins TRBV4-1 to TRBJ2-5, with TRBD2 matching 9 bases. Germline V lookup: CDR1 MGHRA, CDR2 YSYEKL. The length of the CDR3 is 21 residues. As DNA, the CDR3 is TGCGCCAGCAGCCAAGATATGGGACAAGACTTAGCGGGAGTGGGACGGGAGAGCCAGTACTTC. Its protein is CASSQDMGQDLAGVGRESQYF.

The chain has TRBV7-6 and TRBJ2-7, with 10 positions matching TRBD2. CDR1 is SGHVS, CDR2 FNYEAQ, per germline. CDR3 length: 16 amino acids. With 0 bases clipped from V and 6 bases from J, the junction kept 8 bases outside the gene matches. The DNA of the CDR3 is TGTGCCAGCAGCTTAGCCATAGCGGGAGGCCAGGTCGAGCAGTACTTC. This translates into CASSLAIAGGQVEQYF.

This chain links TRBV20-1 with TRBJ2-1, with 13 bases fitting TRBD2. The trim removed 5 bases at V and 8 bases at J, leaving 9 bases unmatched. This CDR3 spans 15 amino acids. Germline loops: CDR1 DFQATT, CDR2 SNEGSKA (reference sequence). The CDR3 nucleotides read TGCAGTGCTGGCAAACTAGCGGGGGGGGGCGATGAGCAGTTCTTC. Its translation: CSAGKLAGGGDEQFF.